Below, 30 T cell receptor beta chains from the same sample are listed, as sequenced in a study of blood T cell repertoires in COVID-19. The protocol was immunoSEQ multiplex PCR, while the TCRdb copy is restricted to in-frame clones and leaves out a portion. The sample contains 120,000 to 150,000 clones, roughly four fifths of which appear only once. Sequencing was done on a sample of peripheral blood. The source is an elderly man with acute or convalescent COVID-19.

The count of this clone is one. In nucleotides, the CDR3 is TGTGCCAGTAGTATGATCGGGGGCTCCTACGAGCAGTACTTC. Translated, it gives CASSMIGGSYEQYF. The chain recombines TRBV19 with TRBJ2-7; possibly TRBD2 for D (6 bases). The V gene's germline CDR1 is LNHDA and CDR2 SQIVND (reference sequence). This CDR3 comprises 14 residues. Trimming pared 3 bases from V and 0 bases from J, leaving 9 bases between. The whole variable domain, remainder taken from reference TRBV19 and TRBJ2-7, is DGGITQSPKYLFRKEGQNVTLSCEQNLNHDAMYWYRQDPGQGLRLIYYSQIVNDFQKGDIAEGYSVSREKKESFPLTVTSAQKNPTAFYLCASSMIGGSYEQYFGPGTRLTVT.

The rearrangement joins TRBV3-1 (or the pseudogene TRBV3-2) to TRBJ1-5; 10 bases map to TRBD1. This CDR3 has 18 residues. The germline gives CDR1 LGHDT, CDR2 YNNKEL (reference sequence). With V trimmed by 0 bases and J by 2 bases, 7 bases remained unmatched. CDR3 region: CASSQDRTGGRGNQPQHF. The CDR3 DNA reads as TGTGCCAGCAGCCAAGATCGGACAGGGGGTAGAGGCAATCAGCCCCAGCATTTT.

The CDR3 is CASSIQGTAQHF. CDR3 DNA sequence: TGTGCCAGTAGTATACAGGGGACAGCCCAGCATTTT. This chain uses TRBV19 with TRBJ1-5; 7 bases agree with TRBD1. The V gene's germline CDR1 is LNHDA and CDR2 SQIVND (reference sequence). Unmatched junction bases numbered 3, after V lost 2 bases and J lost 11 bases. The CDR3 runs to 12 residues.

The chain links TRBV28 to TRBJ1-1; tentatively, D is TRBD1 (6 bases). The CDR3 consists of 18 residues. From germline, CDR1 is MDHEN and CDR2 SYDVKM. The V end lost 6 bases, the J end lost 5 bases, and 28 bases lay between the germline ends. The CDR3 coding sequence is TGTGCCAGCAGCGCACATCCAGGGGCGGTTAGTCGGACTACTGAAGCTTTCTTT. Protein: CASSAHPGAVSRTTEAFF.

The chain uses TRBV10-3 and TRBJ1-1, with D maybe TRBD1 (5 bases). Trimming removed 5 bases at V and 1 base at J, with 11 bases between. Germline V gives CDR1 ENHRY, CDR2 SYGVKD. The CDR3 spans 14 residues. This CDR3 reads CAISRSGKNTEAFF. The CDR3 DNA reads TGTGCCATCAGTAGGTCAGGGAAGAACACTGAAGCTTTCTTT.

The rearrangement uses TRBV11-3 and TRBJ2-1, with D unresolved. Deletions cut 5 bases from V and 6 bases from J, with 17 bases between. Germline loops: CDR1 SGHNT, CDR2 YENEEA. CDR3 length: 15 amino acids. The CDR3 DNA follows: TGTGCCAGCAGCCCAGACCCAGGTCCGTTCAATGAGCAGTTCTTC. This codes for CASSPDPGPFNEQFF.

On this clone: An end of the junction differs from the germline gene, which may be a read error. The chain combines TRBV7-7 with TRBJ2-5; the match to TRBD1 covers 8 bases. The germline V gene encodes CDR1 SSHAT and CDR2 FNYEAQ (reference sequence). This CDR3 is 15 amino acids long. DNA for the CDR3: TGTGCTAGCAGCGACAGGGGCTACACCGGGGAGACCCAGTACTTC. It encodes CASSDRGYTGETQYF.

The V gene is TRBV11-3, the J gene TRBJ2-1; a weak D match, TRBD2 (6 bases). Germline V lookup: CDR1 SGHNT, CDR2 YENEEA. The CDR3 totals 17 residues. V lost 2 bases and J 0 bases, leaving 14 bases between the germline ends. The CDR3 nucleotides are TGTGCCAGCAGCTTATCGTCCTCGACTAGCTCCTACAATGAGCAGTTCTTC. This sequence encodes CASSLSSSTSSYNEQFF.

The CDR3 DNA reads TGTGCCAGCAGTTTCCGGACTAGCGGGGCTGCCTACGAGCAGTACTTC. Translation gives CASSFRTSGAAYEQYF. The chain employs TRBV28 and TRBJ2-7, with TRBD2 matching over 12 bases. Per the germline V gene, CDR1 is MDHEN and CDR2 is SYDVKM. The CDR3 contains 16 residues. Unmatched junction bases numbered 5, after V lost 3 bases and J lost 2 bases.

Regarding this clone: At the DNA level, this CDR3 is encoded by other sequences in the same sample as well. This chain connects TRBV6-4 to TRBJ2-2; tentatively, D is TRBD2 (6 bases). V was cut by 4 bases and J by 4 bases, with 10 bases left in between. The CDR3 is 14 amino acids. Germline assignment: CDR1 MRHNA and CDR2 SNTAGT. DNA of the CDR3: TGTGCCAGCAGTGGGCAGGGAGGCACCGGGGAGCTGTTTTTT. Amino acid sequence: CASSGQGGTGELFF.

V gene TRBV5-6 combines with J gene TRBJ1-2; 10 bases align to TRBD1. This CDR3 has 16 residues. The ends lost 3 bases at V and 5 bases at J; junction bases unmatched: 10. CDR1 is SGHDT and CDR2 is YYEEEE in the germline V gene. CDR3 region: CASSSYGTGARYGYTF. CDR3 nucleotide sequence: TGTGCCAGCAGCTCCTACGGGACAGGGGCCAGGTATGGCTACACCTTC.

This rearrangement joins TRBV6-4 to TRBJ2-3, with 11 bases matching TRBD2. V lost 0 bases, J lost 1 base, and 0 bases stayed unmatched. Germline V gene lookup returns CDR1 MRHNA and CDR2 SNTAGT. The CDR3 consists of 16 residues. Written as DNA, the CDR3 is TGTGCCAGCAGTGACTCTAGCGGGGGGGGCACAGATACGCAGTATTTT. Translating it yields CASSDSSGGGTDTQYF.

The genes are TRBV7-8 and TRBJ1-5, with D perhaps TRBD1 (5 bases). The length of the CDR3 is 16 residues. The germline gives CDR1 SGHVS, CDR2 FQNEAQ. The germline V and J ends were trimmed by 4 bases and 5 bases, with 18 bases remaining between them. CDR3 amino acids: CASSSGGDMGYQPQHF. The CDR3 DNA reads as TGTGCCAGCAGCTCGGGGGGTGATATGGGGTATCAGCCCCAGCATTTT.

V and J are TRBV4-3 and TRBJ1-2, with D possibly TRBD1 on 5 matching bases. The CDR3 extends over 15 amino acids. The V gene's germline CDR1 is LGHNA and CDR2 YSLEER. V lost 0 bases, J lost 1 base, and 9 bases lay in between. The DNA of the CDR3 is TGCGCCAGCAGCCAAGAAGGGGATATTAACTATGGCTACACCTTC. Protein sequence: CASSQEGDINYGYTF.

The chain combines TRBV7-3 with TRBJ1-1, with a possible D match to TRBD1 (5 bases). This CDR3 contains 13 residues. The germline V and J ends were trimmed by 5 bases and 1 base, with 8 bases remaining between them. The germline CDR1 and CDR2 sequences are SGHTA and FQGTGA. The CDR3 spells CASSATGNTEAFF. CDR3 bases: TGTGCCAGCAGCGCCACAGGGAACACTGAAGCTTTCTTT.

This clone has a handful of counts. The chain links TRBV30 to TRBJ1-2; D ambiguous. V gave up 3 bases and J gave up 3 bases, with 5 bases separating them. Germline CDR1 and CDR2: GTSNPN and SVGIG (reference sequence). This CDR3 is built from 11 residues. DNA of the CDR3: TGTGCCTGGAGATTCGACTATGGCTACACCTTC. Its translation: CAWRFDYGYTF.

The V gene is TRBV21-1, the J gene TRBJ2-3; the D call TRBD2 from the table was never checked on the DNA. TRBV21-1 is deemed a pseudogene. The CDR3 contains 12 residues. CDR3 nucleotide sequence: TGTGCCAGCAGCCCTAACACAGATACGCAGTATTTT. Translated, it gives CASSPNTDTQYF.

A word on this clone: At one end the junction does not follow the germline gene, possibly because of a read error. This chain connects TRBV27 to TRBJ1-5; 8 bases are shared with TRBD1. The CDR3 is 15 amino acids. Germline V CDR1 and CDR2: MNHEY, SMNVEV (reference sequence). This chain's CDR3 is CASSVSGTGLRAQHF. The CDR3 DNA reads as TGTGCCAGCAGTGTATCCGGGACAGGCCTTCGAGCCCAGCATTTT.

This clone was recorded a few times. The chain is built from TRBV10-3 and TRBJ2-1; 11 positions agree with TRBD2. Germline V lookup: CDR1 ENHRY, CDR2 SYGVKD. The J segment lost 10 bases and the V segment lost 3 bases, leaving 5 bases of the junction unmatched. The CDR3 consists of 14 residues. CDR3 bases: TGTGCCATCAGTGATAGCGGGGGGGCCAGGGAGCAGTTCTTC. Residues: CAISDSGGAREQFF.

This rearrangement joins TRBV7-2 to TRBJ2-7; D gene uncertain. This CDR3 comprises 13 residues. Germline CDR1 and CDR2: SGHTA and FQGNSA. The V end was cut by 5 bases, the J end by 2 bases, with 10 bases between. Here the CDR3 reads CASSPPMAYEQYF. CDR3 DNA: TGTGCCAGCAGCCCGCCTATGGCCTACGAGCAGTACTTC.

The chain is built from TRBV6-2 or TRBV6-3 and TRBJ2-3, with D unresolved. V was trimmed by 2 bases and J by 2 bases, leaving 20 bases between them. CDR1 is MNHEY, CDR2 SVGEGT, per germline. The CDR3 length is 18 residues. CDR3 region: CASSYPIDSGLNTDTQYF. Here the CDR3 DNA reads TGTGCCAGCAGTTACCCAATCGACTCCGGCCTTAACACAGATACGCAGTATTTT.

In DNA, the CDR3 is TGTGCCACCAGCAGAACTACTAATGAAAAACTGTTTTTT. This encodes CATSRTTNEKLFF. This chain joins TRBV15 and TRBJ1-4; D unresolved. Per the germline V gene, CDR1 is LNHNV and CDR2 is YYDKDF (reference sequence). Trimming pared 2 bases from V and 2 bases from J, leaving 3 bases between. This CDR3 is built from 13 residues.

The sample holds a few counts of this clone. Here the CDR3 reads CASSRDRDEKLFF. CDR3 DNA sequence: TGTGCCAGCAGCCGGGACAGGGATGAAAAACTGTTTTTT. V and J are TRBV12-3 or TRBV12-4 and TRBJ1-4; the match to TRBD1 covers 9 bases. The J segment lost 6 bases and the V segment lost 6 bases, leaving 2 bases of the junction unmatched. This CDR3 spans 13 amino acids.

This clone was seen more than once but under ten times. This rearrangement joins TRBV5-1 to TRBJ1-4; TRBD1 is a possible D gene (5 bases). The CDR3 covers 14 residues. V lost 0 bases and J 8 bases, leaving 11 bases between the germline ends. Germline CDR1 SGHRS, CDR2 YFSETQ. The CDR3 sequence is CASSLVGGEEKLFF. The CDR3 DNA reads as TGCGCCAGCAGCTTGGTGGGAGGGGAAGAAAAACTGTTTTTT.

This chain uses TRBV3-1 (or the pseudogene TRBV3-2) with TRBJ2-1; D gene unclear. Germline assignment: CDR1 LGHDT and CDR2 YNNKEL (reference sequence). V was trimmed by 4 bases and J by 8 bases, leaving 15 bases between them. There are 14 residues in the CDR3. CDR3 residues: CASSPPGVAHEQFF. In nucleotides, the CDR3 is TGTGCCAGCAGCCCCCCAGGCGTCGCCCATGAGCAGTTCTTC.

The chain couples TRBV7-8 to TRBJ1-5; D is unresolved. The CDR3 is 14 amino acids. Trimming removed 3 bases at V and 5 bases at J, with 11 bases between. Germline V gene sequence: CDR1 SGHVS, CDR2 FQNEAQ. The DNA of the CDR3 is TGTGCCAGCAGCTTTCAACTTCCCGATCAGCCCCAGCATTTT. Its translation: CASSFQLPDQPQHF.

The chain uses TRBV7-3 and TRBJ2-1; weak D call: TRBD2 (6 bases). Germline V gene lookup returns CDR1 SGHTA and CDR2 FQGTGA. The germline V and J ends were trimmed by 2 bases and 2 bases, with 13 bases remaining between them. This CDR3 is built from 16 residues. CDR3 residues: CASSLGGRGAYNEQFF. CDR3 DNA: TGTGCCAGCAGCTTAGGAGGGCGGGGAGCCTACAATGAGCAGTTCTTC.

The gene calls are TRBV5-6 and TRBJ1-6; 7 nucleotides align to TRBD1. The V segment lost 0 bases and the J segment 1 base; nucleotides outside the gene matches: 7. Germline V gene sequence: CDR1 SGHDT, CDR2 YYEEEE. CDR3 length: 18 residues. The CDR3 spells CASSLGGGGWSYNSPLHF. The CDR3 DNA reads TGTGCCAGCAGCTTGGGAGGGGGCGGTTGGTCCTATAATTCACCCCTCCACTTT.

The rearrangement joins TRBV5-1 to TRBJ1-1; D is perhaps TRBD1 (6 bases). CDR1 and CDR2 (germline): SGHRS, YFSETQ. CDR3 length equals 14 residues. V was clipped by 4 bases and J by 1 base, with 11 bases between them. This chain's CDR3 is CASSLGQSNTEAFF. For the CDR3, the DNA is TGCGCCAGCAGCCTAGGACAGTCGAACACTGAAGCTTTCTTT.

The table lists this clone with a few counts. The V call is TRBV14, the J call TRBJ1-2; D is ambiguous. The V end was cut by 4 bases, the J end by 0 bases, with 12 bases between. CDR3 size: 15 residues. Looked up from germline, CDR1 is SGHDN and CDR2 is FVKESK. Here the CDR3 reads CASSLLTTANYGYTF. The CDR3 region has the DNA TGTGCCAGCAGCCTTCTGACAACGGCTAACTATGGCTACACCTTC.